In this sample, the clone carrying this T cell receptor beta chain turned up once. The data originate from a study of blood T cell repertoires in COVID-19. As processed by the authors: Amplifying reference gene primers gave estimates of nucleated cell counts. Using immunoSEQ multiplex PCR, the repertoire was profiled, and TCRdb retains in-frame clones only, with some absent. From that table come the V and J calls and clone size; the DNA was used to work out D and trimming. The sample gives 100,000 to 150,000 clones, about 70% of which show up once; 1.9% is in the top ten. V was clipped by 6 bases and J by 4 bases; unmatched bases: 5. CDR1 and CDR2 from the germline V gene are SEHNR and FQNEAQ (reference sequence). The CDR3 has 13 amino acids.

The sequence was obtained from a woman aged 70 to 79 with acute or convalescent COVID-19. The J gene is TRBJ1-2, the V gene TRBV7-9; 7 nucleotides match TRBD1. Specimen: peripheral blood. The CDR3 protein is CASREGASYGYTF. CDR3 nucleotide sequence: TGTGCCAGCAGAGAGGGGGCAAGCTATGGCTACACCTTC.